Sequencing of this T cell receptor beta chain was carried out in a study of blood T cell repertoires in COVID-19 (TCRdb year 2020). Notes on the research overall: Samples from collaborators originated in the United States, Italy and Spain and spanned both the acute and convalescent phases of COVID-19. Subjects who had been exposed to COVID-19, were actively infected with it, or had recovered from it provided the deeply sampled blood TCRbeta repertoires that made up the dataset. The repertoires were made available in a free public database intended to serve as a resource for research on the immune response to SARS-CoV-2. Where HLA class I and class II types were available, the types were taken from metadata supplied by the sample provider, not from assay-based typing. The material from the prospective study consisted of cDNA or gDNA derived from T cells, B-cell-depleted T cells, or PBMCs. A de-identified subject ID, COVID-19 status, age in years and sex were almost always included in the sample metadata. Samples came from the ongoing ImmuneRACE study (first 160 participants) plus 1,254 subjects from 6 global collaborators.

This clone occurred a few times. Its antigen is unknown. Within one base of it there is no much larger clone, and no base qualities were kept. One collaborating source in Seattle enrolled patients while the patients were actively infected and followed the patients over time throughout the course of disease. Whole blood was collected in K2EDTA tubes by collaborating institutions according to the institutions' own protocols. Collaborator samples were shipped for TCRbeta analysis as frozen whole blood, isolated PBMCs, or DNA extracted from either sample type. Overall results and qualifications from the work: Clinical and demographic metadata were provided uncurated, with the amount varying by source and participant.

CDR1 LNHDA and CDR2 SQIVND were looked up in the germline V gene (reference sequence). V loses 6 bases, J loses 6 bases, and the germline ends lie 11 bases apart. The CDR3 has 12 amino acids, counting the end cysteine and phenylalanine. The read is trimmed to its CDR3 DNA, 36 bases read in frame from base 1. The immunoSEQ Assay, a bias-controlled multiplex PCR, was used to amplify TCRbeta CDR3 regions from genomic DNA. In the paper's pipeline: The number of nucleated cells in each sample was estimated from the amplification of reference gene primers within the assay. To quantify the absolute abundance of each unique TCRbeta CDR3 rearrangement, sequence reads were collapsed and filtered. Productive Simpson clonality was computed per sample as the square root of Simpson's diversity index over productive rearrangements. Drawn from immuneACCESS, this table holds only the in-frame rearrangements with V and J called that TCRdb kept. Clones are partly lost; checked studies trace under half to an unresolved V gene and leave the rest unexplained. Clone size and V and J calls were adopted from that table, with D and trimming inferred from the DNA. This sample has roughly 130,000 clones in its table, and 79% of those were observed once. The ten largest clones take up 5% of the sample.

The sequence links TRBV19 to TRBJ1-2, and possibly TRBD1, on 5 matching bases. Sequenced material: peripheral blood. The receptor's source is a woman aged 70-85 years with COVID-19, enrolled during active disease. The DNA reads TGTGCCAGTAGATGGCAGGGCCATGGCTACACCTTC. It codes for CASRWQGHGYTF.